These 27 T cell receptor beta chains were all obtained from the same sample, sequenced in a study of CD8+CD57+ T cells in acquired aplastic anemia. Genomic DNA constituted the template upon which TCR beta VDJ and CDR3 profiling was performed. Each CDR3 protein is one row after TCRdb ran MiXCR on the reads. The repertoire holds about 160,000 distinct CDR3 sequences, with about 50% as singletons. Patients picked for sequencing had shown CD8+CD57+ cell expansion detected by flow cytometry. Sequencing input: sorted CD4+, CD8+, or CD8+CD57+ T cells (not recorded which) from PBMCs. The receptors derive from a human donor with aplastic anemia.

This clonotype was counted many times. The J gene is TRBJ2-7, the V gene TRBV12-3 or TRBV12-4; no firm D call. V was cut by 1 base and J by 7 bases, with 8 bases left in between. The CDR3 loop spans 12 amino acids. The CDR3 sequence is CASSLVFGEQYF. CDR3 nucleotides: TGTGCCAGCAGTTTAGTTTTCGGGGAGCAGTACTTC.

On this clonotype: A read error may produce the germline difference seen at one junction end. In DNA, the CDR3 is TGTGCCAGCAGTTTAGGCGGGGGATTTGACTCACCCCTCCACTTT. Residues: CASSLGGGFDSPLHF. This chain uses TRBV10-3 with TRBJ1-6; possible D gene TRBD1, 5 bases. The CDR3 is 15 residues long. The germline CDR1 and CDR2 sequences are ENHRY and SYGVKD.

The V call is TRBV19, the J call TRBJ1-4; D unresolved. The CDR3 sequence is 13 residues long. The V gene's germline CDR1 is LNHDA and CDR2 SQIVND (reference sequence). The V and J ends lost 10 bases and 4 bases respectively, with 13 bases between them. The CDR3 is CATRAEYNEKLFF. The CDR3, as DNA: TGTGCCACTCGGGCGGAGTATAATGAAAAACTGTTTTTT.

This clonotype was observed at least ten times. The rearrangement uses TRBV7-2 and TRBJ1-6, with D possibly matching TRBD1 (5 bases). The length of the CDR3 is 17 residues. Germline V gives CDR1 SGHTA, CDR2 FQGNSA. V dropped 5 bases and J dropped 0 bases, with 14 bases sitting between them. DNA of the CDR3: TGTGCCAGCAGCCTCGACAGATTTAGCTCCTATAATTCACCCCTCCACTTT. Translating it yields CASSLDRFSSYNSPLHF.

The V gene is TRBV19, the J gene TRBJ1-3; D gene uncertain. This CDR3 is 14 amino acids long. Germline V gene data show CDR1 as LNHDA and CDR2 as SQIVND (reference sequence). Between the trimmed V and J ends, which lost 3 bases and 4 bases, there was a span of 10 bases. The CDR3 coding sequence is TGTGCCAGTAGTATCGGCAGAGACGGAAACACCATATATTTT. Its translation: CASSIGRDGNTIYF.

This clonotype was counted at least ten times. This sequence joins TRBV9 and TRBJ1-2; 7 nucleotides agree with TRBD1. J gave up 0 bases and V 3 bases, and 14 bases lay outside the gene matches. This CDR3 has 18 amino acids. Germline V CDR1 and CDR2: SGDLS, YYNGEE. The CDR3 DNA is TGTGCCAGCAGCGCCATTCCGGGACAGTCAAAAGCTAACTATGGCTACACCTTC. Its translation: CASSAIPGQSKANYGYTF.

CDR3 bases: TGTGCCAGTAGTACAATCCCGACGGGAGATACGCAGTATTTT. This encodes CASSTIPTGDTQYF. This chain links TRBV19 with TRBJ2-3; D is undetermined. This CDR3 has 14 amino acids. V dropped 4 bases and J dropped 5 bases, with 13 bases sitting between them. Germline V lookup: CDR1 LNHDA, CDR2 SQIVND (reference sequence).

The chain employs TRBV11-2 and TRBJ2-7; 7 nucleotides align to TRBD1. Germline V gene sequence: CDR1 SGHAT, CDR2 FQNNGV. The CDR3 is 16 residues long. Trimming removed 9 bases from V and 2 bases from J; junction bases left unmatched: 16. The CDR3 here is CASSIGRTGKTYEQYF. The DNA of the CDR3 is TGTGCCAGTAGTATTGGGCGGACAGGTAAAACCTACGAGCAGTACTTC. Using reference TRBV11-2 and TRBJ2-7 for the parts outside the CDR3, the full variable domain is EAGVAQSPRYKIIEKRQSVAFWCNPISGHATLYWYQQILGQGPKLLIQFQNNGVVDDSQLPKDRFSAERLKGVDSTLKIQPAKLEDSAVYLCASSIGRTGKTYEQYFGPGTRLTVT.

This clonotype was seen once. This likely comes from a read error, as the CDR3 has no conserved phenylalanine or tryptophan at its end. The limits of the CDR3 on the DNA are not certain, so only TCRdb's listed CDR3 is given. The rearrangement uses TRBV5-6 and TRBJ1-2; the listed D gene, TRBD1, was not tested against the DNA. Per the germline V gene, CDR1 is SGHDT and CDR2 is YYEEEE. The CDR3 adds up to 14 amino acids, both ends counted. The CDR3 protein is CASSLGQGIERLHL.

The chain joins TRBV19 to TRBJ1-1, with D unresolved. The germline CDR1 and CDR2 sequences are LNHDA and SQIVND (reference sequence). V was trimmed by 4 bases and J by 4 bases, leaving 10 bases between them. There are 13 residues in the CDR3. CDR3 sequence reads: CASSTVRGTEAFF. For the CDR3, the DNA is TGTGCCAGTAGTACCGTACGGGGCACTGAAGCTTTCTTT.

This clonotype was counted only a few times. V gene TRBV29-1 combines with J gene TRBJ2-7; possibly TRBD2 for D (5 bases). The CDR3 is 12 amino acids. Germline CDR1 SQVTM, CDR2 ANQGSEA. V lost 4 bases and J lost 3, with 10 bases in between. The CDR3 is CSVVEDVYEQYF. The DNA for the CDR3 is TGCAGCGTTGTGGAGGACGTCTACGAGCAGTACTTC.

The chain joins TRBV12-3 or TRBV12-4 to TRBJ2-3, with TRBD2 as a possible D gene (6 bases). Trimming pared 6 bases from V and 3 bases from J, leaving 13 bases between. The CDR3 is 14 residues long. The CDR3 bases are TGTGCCAGCAGGCGGGGATCTGGAACAGATACGCAGTATTTT. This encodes CASRRGSGTDTQYF.

The chain's CDR3 is CSARRPSGNTIYF. In DNA, the CDR3 is TGCAGTGCTAGACGACCCTCTGGAAACACCATATATTTT. The rearrangement links TRBV20-1 to TRBJ1-3; D is ambiguous. The CDR3 contains 13 residues. V shed 2 bases and J shed 0 bases, with 5 bases lying between them. CDR1 DFQATT and CDR2 SNEGSKA come from the germline V gene (reference sequence).

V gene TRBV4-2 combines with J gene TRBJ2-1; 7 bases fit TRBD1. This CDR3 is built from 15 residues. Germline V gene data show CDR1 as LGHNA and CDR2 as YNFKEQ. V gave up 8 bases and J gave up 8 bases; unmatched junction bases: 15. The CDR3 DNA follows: TGTGCCAGCGGGACCCGGACAGGTGGGGGCGATGAGCAGTTCTTC. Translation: CASGTRTGGGDEQFF.

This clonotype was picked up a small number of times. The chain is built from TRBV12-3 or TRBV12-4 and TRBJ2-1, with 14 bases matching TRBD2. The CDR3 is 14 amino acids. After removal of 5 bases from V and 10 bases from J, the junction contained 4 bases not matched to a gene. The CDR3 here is CASSGLAGGEEQFF. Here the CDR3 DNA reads TGTGCCAGCAGTGGACTAGCGGGAGGAGAAGAGCAGTTCTTC.

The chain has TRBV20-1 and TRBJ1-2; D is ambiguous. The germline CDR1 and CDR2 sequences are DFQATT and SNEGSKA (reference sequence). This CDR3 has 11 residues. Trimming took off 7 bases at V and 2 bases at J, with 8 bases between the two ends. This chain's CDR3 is CSVGSNYGYTF. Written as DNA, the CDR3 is TGCAGTGTAGGATCAAACTATGGCTACACCTTC.

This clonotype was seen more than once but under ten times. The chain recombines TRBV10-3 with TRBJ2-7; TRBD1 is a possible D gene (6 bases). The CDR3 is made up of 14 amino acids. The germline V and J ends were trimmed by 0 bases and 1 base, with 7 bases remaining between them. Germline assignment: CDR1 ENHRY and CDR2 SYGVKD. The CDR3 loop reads CAISESGTSYEQYF. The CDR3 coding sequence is TGTGCCATCAGTGAGTCCGGGACATCCTACGAGCAGTACTTC.

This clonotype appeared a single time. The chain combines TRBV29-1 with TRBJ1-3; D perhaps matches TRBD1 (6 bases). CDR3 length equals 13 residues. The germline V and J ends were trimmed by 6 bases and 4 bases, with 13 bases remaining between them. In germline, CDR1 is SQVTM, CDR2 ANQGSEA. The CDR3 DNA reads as TGCAGCGTCCCCGGGACACTCGGAAACACCATATATTTT. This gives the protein CSVPGTLGNTIYF.

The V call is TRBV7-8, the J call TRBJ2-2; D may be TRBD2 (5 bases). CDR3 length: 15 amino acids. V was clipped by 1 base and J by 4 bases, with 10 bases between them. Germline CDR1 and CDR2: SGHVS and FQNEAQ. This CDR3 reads CASSLGGVTTGELFF. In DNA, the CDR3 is TGTGCCAGCAGCTTAGGGGGAGTAACCACCGGGGAGCTGTTTTTT.

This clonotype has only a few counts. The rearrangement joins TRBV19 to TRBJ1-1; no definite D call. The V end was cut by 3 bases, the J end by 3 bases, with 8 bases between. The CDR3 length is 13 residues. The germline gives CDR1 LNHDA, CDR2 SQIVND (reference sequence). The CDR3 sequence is CASSIYVDTEAFF. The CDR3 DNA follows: TGTGCCAGTAGTATTTATGTGGACACTGAAGCTTTCTTT.

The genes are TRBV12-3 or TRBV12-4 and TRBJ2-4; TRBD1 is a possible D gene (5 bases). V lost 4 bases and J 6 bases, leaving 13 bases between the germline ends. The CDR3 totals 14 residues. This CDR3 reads CASSSRQSGNIQYF. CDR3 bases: TGTGCCAGCAGTTCCAGACAGTCTGGAAACATTCAGTACTTC.

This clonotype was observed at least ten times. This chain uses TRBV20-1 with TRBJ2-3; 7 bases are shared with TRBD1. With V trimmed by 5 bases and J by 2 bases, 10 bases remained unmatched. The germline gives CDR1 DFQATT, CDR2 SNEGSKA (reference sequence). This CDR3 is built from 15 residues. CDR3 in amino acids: CSALDRDRYTDTQYF. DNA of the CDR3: TGCAGTGCTCTAGACCGGGACAGATACACAGATACGCAGTATTTT.

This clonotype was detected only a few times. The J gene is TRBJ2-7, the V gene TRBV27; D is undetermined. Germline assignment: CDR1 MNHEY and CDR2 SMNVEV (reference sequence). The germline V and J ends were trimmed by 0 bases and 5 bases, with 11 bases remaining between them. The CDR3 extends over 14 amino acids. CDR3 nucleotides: TGTGCCAGCAGTTTATCATCCGGGTTCGACGAGCAGTACTTC. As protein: CASSLSSGFDEQYF.

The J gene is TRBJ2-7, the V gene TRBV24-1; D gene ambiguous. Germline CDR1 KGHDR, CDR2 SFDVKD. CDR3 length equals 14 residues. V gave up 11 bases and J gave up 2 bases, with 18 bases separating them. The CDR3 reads CASSLTASAYEQYF. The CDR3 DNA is TGTGCCAGCAGCTTAACCGCCAGCGCCTACGAGCAGTACTTC.

CDR3 residues: CASSYSQFVVTGELFF. Here the CDR3 DNA reads TGTGCCAGCAGTTACTCCCAGTTCGTAGTCACCGGGGAGCTGTTTTTT. The chain combines TRBV6-5 with TRBJ2-2; D is undetermined. The CDR3 has 16 residues. The V gene lost 0 bases and the J gene lost 4 bases, with 12 bases spanning the gap. The germline CDR1 and CDR2 sequences are MNHEY and SVGAGI.

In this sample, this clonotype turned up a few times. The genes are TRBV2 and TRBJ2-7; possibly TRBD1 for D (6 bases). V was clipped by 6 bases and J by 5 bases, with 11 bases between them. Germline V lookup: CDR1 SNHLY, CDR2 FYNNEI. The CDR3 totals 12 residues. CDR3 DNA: TGTGCCAGCAGGCCACAGGGCGACGAGCAGTACTTC. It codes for CASRPQGDEQYF.

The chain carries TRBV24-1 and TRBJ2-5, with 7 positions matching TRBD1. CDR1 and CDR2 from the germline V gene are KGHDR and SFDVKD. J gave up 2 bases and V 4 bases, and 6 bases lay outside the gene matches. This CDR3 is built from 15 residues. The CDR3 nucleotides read TGTGCCACCAGTGACTCGACAGGGCCACAAGAGACCCAGTACTTC. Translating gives CATSDSTGPQETQYF.